Shown below are 29 T cell receptor beta chains from a single sample sequenced in a study of T cell responses to AZD1222 COVID-19 vaccine (dated by TCRdb to the early 2020s). The library was made by the immunoSEQ multiplex PCR assay. Not all clones reach the TCRdb copy of this immuneACCESS table, which keeps in-frame sequences only. Checked studies attribute under half of the gap to unresolved V genes and leave the rest unexplained. A total of tens of thousands of clones appear in this sample, 70% to 90% of them only once. The ten largest clones represent under 6.5% of the sample. Explained via the paper, the time point label denotes: baseline before first vaccination. Material: peripheral blood, obtained on day 0 of AZD1222 vaccination. These receptors originate from an adult in good health.

J is TRBJ1-2 and V is TRBV3-1 (or the pseudogene TRBV3-2), with unresolved D. The ends were cut back, 2 bases at V and 2 bases at J, with 6 bases in the middle. The CDR3 is 13 residues long. The germline V gene encodes CDR1 LGHDT and CDR2 YNNKEL (reference sequence). CDR3 in amino acids: CASSQRRNYGYTF. DNA for the CDR3: TGTGCCAGCAGCCAACGCAGGAACTATGGCTACACCTTC.

The chain joins TRBV18 to TRBJ2-6; maybe TRBD1 (5 bases). This CDR3 has 15 amino acids. Germline V lookup: CDR1 KGHSH, CDR2 LQKENI. The V gene lost 3 bases and the J gene lost 1 base, with 7 bases spanning the gap. This CDR3 is CASSPRTSGANVLTF. In DNA, the CDR3 is TGTGCCAGCTCACCTAGGACATCTGGGGCCAACGTCCTGACTTTC.

This clone was picked up a small number of times. The chain carries TRBV11-1 and TRBJ2-5; 9 bases are a match to TRBD1. Germline loops: CDR1 SGHAT, CDR2 FQDESV (reference sequence). This CDR3 has 13 residues. The V gene end was trimmed by 5 bases and the J gene end by 7 bases; junction bases not matched to a gene: 5. The CDR3 DNA reads TGTGCCAGCAGCGACAGGGGGTCGGGGACCCAGTACTTC. Translation gives CASSDRGSGTQYF.

The V call is TRBV19, the J call TRBJ1-2; D uncertain. From germline, CDR1 is LNHDA and CDR2 SQIVND (reference sequence). The ends were cut back, 6 bases at V and 2 bases at J, with 10 bases in the middle. This CDR3 is 13 amino acids long. Written as DNA, the CDR3 is TGTGCCAGTAGGTCCACAACCAACTATGGCTACACCTTC. It encodes CASRSTTNYGYTF.

The chain is built from TRBV7-8 and TRBJ2-2; the match to TRBD1 covers 8 bases. Unmatched junction bases numbered 9, after V lost 6 bases and J lost 6 bases. The CDR3 is 15 amino acids. CDR1 is SGHVS and CDR2 is FQNEAQ in the germline V gene. This CDR3 is CASRLQGAIAGELFF. CDR3 coding DNA: TGTGCCAGCAGGTTGCAGGGGGCGATCGCCGGGGAGCTGTTTTTT.

The chain is built from TRBV18 and TRBJ1-1; 7 bases are a match to TRBD1. After removal of 3 bases from V and 0 bases from J, the junction contained 7 bases not matched to a gene. CDR3 size: 16 residues. Looked up from germline, CDR1 is KGHSH and CDR2 is LQKENI. The CDR3 region has the DNA TGTGCCAGCTCACCCGTCCCGGGACAGTTGAACACTGAAGCTTTCTTT. This sequence encodes CASSPVPGQLNTEAFF.

This rearrangement joins TRBV27 to TRBJ1-4; possibly TRBD1 for D (5 bases). CDR3 length: 16 residues. Trimming shortened V by 3 bases and J by 0 bases, and 11 bases separated the two germline ends. Germline values: CDR1 MNHEY, CDR2 SMNVEV (reference sequence). The CDR3 nucleotides are TGTGCCAGCAGTTTTGCCGGGGCCCCAACTAATGAAAAACTGTTTTTT. Amino acid sequence: CASSFAGAPTNEKLFF.

The J gene is TRBJ2-1, the V gene TRBV7-8; D uncertain. Trimming left V 6 bases short and J 5 bases short, with 8 bases between. Germline-derived CDR1 and CDR2 are SGHVS and FQNEAQ. The CDR3 consists of 12 residues. The CDR3: CASRRSNNEQFF. For the CDR3, the DNA is TGTGCCAGCAGGCGATCGAACAATGAGCAGTTCTTC.

The chain carries TRBV19 and TRBJ1-1; D ambiguous. Germline loops: CDR1 LNHDA, CDR2 SQIVND (reference sequence). The germline V and J ends were trimmed by 3 bases and 4 bases, with 15 bases remaining between them. This CDR3 is 15 amino acids long. CDR3 amino acids: CASSIPGPQPTEAFF. DNA of the CDR3: TGTGCCAGTAGTATTCCGGGCCCCCAGCCCACTGAAGCTTTCTTT.

This clone was seen a few times. The V call is TRBV2, the J call TRBJ1-5; D ambiguous. V was clipped by 4 bases and J by 2 bases, with 6 bases between them. CDR1 and CDR2 from the germline V gene are SNHLY and FYNNEI. The CDR3 contains 13 residues. The CDR3 region has the DNA TGTGCCAGCAGTGTTTGGGGCAATCAGCCCCAGCATTTT. This sequence encodes CASSVWGNQPQHF. The entire variable domain, with the rest obtained from reference TRBV2 and TRBJ1-5, is as follows: EPEVTQTPSHQVTQMGQEVILRCVPISNHLYFYWYRQILGQKVEFLVSFYNNEISEKSEIFDDQFSVERPDGSNFTLKIRSTKLEDSAMYFCASSVWGNQPQHFGDGTRLSIL.

The CDR3 protein is CASSPGTGIGGYTF. Written as DNA, the CDR3 is TGTGCCAGCTCACCGGGGACAGGAATCGGTGGCTACACCTTC. This chain uses TRBV18 with TRBJ1-2, with 8 positions matching TRBD1. CDR1 and CDR2 from the germline V gene are KGHSH and LQKENI. The CDR3 covers 14 residues. The J segment lost 7 bases and the V segment lost 3 bases, leaving 7 bases of the junction unmatched.

The J gene is TRBJ2-1, the V gene TRBV12-5; D remains ambiguous. The CDR3 sequence is 13 residues long. The ends were cut back, 2 bases at V and 6 bases at J, with 8 bases in the middle. Looked up from germline, CDR1 is LGHNT and CDR2 is FRNRAP. As DNA, the CDR3 is TGTGCTAGTGGTTTGAACCGGATCAATGAGCAGTTCTTC. This codes for CASGLNRINEQFF.

This clone was seen only a few times. The chain couples TRBV5-1 to TRBJ2-3; 9 bases are shared with TRBD1. With 4 bases clipped from V and 2 bases from J, the junction kept 2 bases outside the gene matches. The CDR3 is made up of 14 amino acids. The germline V gene encodes CDR1 SGHRS and CDR2 YFSETQ. This CDR3 reads CASSRDRDTDTQYF. CDR3 coding DNA: TGCGCCAGCAGCCGGGACAGGGACACAGATACGCAGTATTTT.

CDR3 nucleotides: TGCGCCAGCAGGGCCGACAGGGGTCCCACTGAAGCTTTCTTT. Amino acid sequence: CASRADRGPTEAFF. The V call is TRBV10-2, the J call TRBJ1-1, with 8 bases lining up with TRBD1. J was trimmed by 4 bases and V by 6 bases; bases with no gene match: 7. This CDR3 contains 14 residues. Germline-derived CDR1 and CDR2 are WSHSY and SAAADI.

The chain has TRBV5-1 and TRBJ1-1, with a possible D match to TRBD1 (5 bases). Germline V gene lookup returns CDR1 SGHRS and CDR2 YFSETQ. The CDR3 sequence is 13 residues long. Trimming stripped 4 bases from V and 10 bases from J, with 17 bases between. The CDR3 DNA reads TGCGCCAGCAGCGCCCGGGACGGGCAGGCAGCTTTCTTT. Protein product: CASSARDGQAAFF.

The genes are TRBV5-8 and TRBJ2-1, with 8 bases aligning to TRBD2. The V gene end was trimmed by 5 bases and the J gene end by 5 bases; junction bases not matched to a gene: 9. CDR3 length: 15 amino acids. Germline V gives CDR1 SGHTS, CDR2 YDEGEE. Here the CDR3 reads CASRRRGGPDNEQFF. In DNA, the CDR3 is TGTGCCAGCAGACGTCGGGGGGGCCCTGACAATGAGCAGTTCTTC.

The V gene is TRBV7-6, the J gene TRBJ2-5; 13 positions match TRBD2. Per germline, CDR1 SGHVS and CDR2 FNYEAQ. J lost 4 bases, V lost 3 bases, and 5 bases had no gene match. This CDR3 is 16 amino acids long. The CDR3 nucleotides are TGTGCCAGCAGCTTGGGAACTAGCGGGGGGGGAGAGACCCAGTACTTC. Residues: CASSLGTSGGGETQYF.

The CDR3 bases are TGCAGCGTTCTAACCGCGTCCGGAGCCCAGTACTTC. This codes for CSVLTASGAQYF. This chain links TRBV29-1 with TRBJ2-5; no reliable D call. Germline loops: CDR1 SQVTM, CDR2 ANQGSEA. The CDR3 covers 12 residues. Between the trimmed V and J ends, which lost 5 bases and 9 bases, there was a span of 16 bases.

This sequence joins TRBV12-3 or TRBV12-4 and TRBJ2-5; possibly TRBD1 or TRBD2 for D (5 bases each). Trimming took off 1 base at V and 7 bases at J, with 10 bases between the two ends. CDR3 length: 13 amino acids. CDR3 in amino acids: CASSLGGYGTQYF. Here the CDR3 DNA reads TGTGCCAGCAGTTTAGGGGGGTATGGGACCCAGTACTTC.

V usage is TRBV25-1 and J usage is TRBJ1-2; TRBD1 might be the D (6 bases). Trimming cost V 8 bases and J 1 base, with 20 bases left between them. CDR3 size: 16 residues. The germline CDR1 and CDR2 sequences are MGHDK and SYGVNS. The CDR3 sequence: CASSPKGQGSNYGYTF. In DNA, the CDR3 is TGTGCCAGCTCCCCAAAGGGGCAGGGGAGTAACTATGGCTACACCTTC.

J is TRBJ1-5 and V is TRBV5-1, with a possible D match to TRBD1 (5 bases). The germline CDR1 and CDR2 sequences are SGHRS and YFSETQ. The CDR3 is 13 residues long. V shed 5 bases and J shed 2 bases, with 8 bases lying between them. CDR3 sequence: CASRGEGNQPQHF. The CDR3, as DNA: TGCGCCAGCAGGGGGGAGGGCAATCAGCCCCAGCATTTT.

J is TRBJ1-2 and V is TRBV29-1; D ambiguous. Germline CDR1 SQVTM, CDR2 ANQGSEA. The CDR3 has 12 residues. Trimming shortened V by 7 bases and J by 4 bases, and 13 bases separated the two germline ends. The CDR3 sequence: CSGSGEGYGYTF. The CDR3 bases are TGCAGCGGGAGTGGGGAAGGCTATGGCTACACCTTC.

This rearrangement joins TRBV2 to TRBJ1-4, with no clear D. This CDR3 comprises 14 residues. Trimming pared 3 bases from V and 8 bases from J, leaving 13 bases between. Germline V gene lookup returns CDR1 SNHLY and CDR2 FYNNEI. The CDR3 nucleotides are TGTGCCAGCAGTGATGGACGGTCACTCGAAAAACTGTTTTTT. Encoded protein: CASSDGRSLEKLFF. The full variable domain, completed using reference TRBV2 and TRBJ1-4, is EPEVTQTPSHQVTQMGQEVILRCVPISNHLYFYWYRQILGQKVEFLVSFYNNEISEKSEIFDDQFSVERPDGSNFTLKIRSTKLEDSAMYFCASSDGRSLEKLFFGSGTQLSVL.

This clone was counted once. This chain links TRBV29-1 with TRBJ1-1; maybe TRBD1 (5 bases). Germline V lookup: CDR1 SQVTM, CDR2 ANQGSEA. V was pared by 7 bases and J by 7 bases, with 13 bases between. This CDR3 comprises 11 residues. The CDR3 loop reads CSGRDSGEAFF. CDR3 DNA: TGCAGCGGACGGGACTCGGGTGAAGCTTTCTTT.

The V gene is TRBV30, the J gene TRBJ1-5, with D possibly being TRBD1 (6 bases). CDR1 and CDR2 from the germline V gene are GTSNPN and SVGIG (reference sequence). This CDR3 contains 14 residues. The V end lost 0 bases, the J end lost 3 bases, and 9 bases lay between the germline ends. The CDR3 loop reads CAWSVGQYNQPQHF. In nucleotides, the CDR3 is TGTGCCTGGAGTGTAGGACAGTACAATCAGCCCCAGCATTTT.

The rearrangement uses TRBV5-1 and TRBJ2-2, with 8 positions matching TRBD1. Germline loops: CDR1 SGHRS, CDR2 YFSETQ. V trimming: 2 bases; J trimming: 4 bases; junction bases outside the gene matches: 4. This CDR3 comprises 15 residues. The CDR3 here is CASSFGQGGTGELFF. As DNA, the CDR3 is TGCGCCAGCAGCTTTGGACAGGGCGGCACCGGGGAGCTGTTTTTT.

The chain uses TRBV5-6 and TRBJ1-5; tentatively, D is TRBD1 (5 bases). V lost 3 bases and J 0 bases, leaving 10 bases between the germline ends. This CDR3 spans 15 amino acids. Germline V gene sequence: CDR1 SGHDT, CDR2 YYEEEE. The CDR3 is CASSWGVGSNQPQHF. The DNA for the CDR3 is TGTGCCAGCAGCTGGGGCGTGGGTAGCAATCAGCCCCAGCATTTT. The full variable domain, completed using reference TRBV5-6 and TRBJ1-5, is DAGVTQSPTHLIKTRGQQVTLRCSPKSGHDTVSWYQQALGQGPQFIFQYYEEEERQRGNFPDRFSGHQFPNYSSELNVNALLLGDSALYLCASSWGVGSNQPQHFGDGTRLSIL.

This clone was detected once. The rearrangement joins TRBV15 to TRBJ1-2, with D perhaps matching TRBD1 (6 bases). In germline, CDR1 is LNHNV, CDR2 YYDKDF (reference sequence). The CDR3 covers 13 residues. V was shortened by 5 bases and J by 2 bases, with 9 bases between the two germline ends. The CDR3 sequence: CATSPDRNYGYTF. Written as DNA, the CDR3 is TGTGCCACCAGCCCGGACAGAAACTATGGCTACACCTTC.

This rearrangement joins TRBV2 to TRBJ2-7; D may be TRBD1 (6 bases). The germline gives CDR1 SNHLY, CDR2 FYNNEI. Trimming cost V 10 bases and J 2 bases, with 15 bases left between them. The CDR3 spans 13 residues. In nucleotides, the CDR3 is TGTGCCACCTCCCGGGACAATACCTACGAGCAGTACTTC. This translates into CATSRDNTYEQYF.